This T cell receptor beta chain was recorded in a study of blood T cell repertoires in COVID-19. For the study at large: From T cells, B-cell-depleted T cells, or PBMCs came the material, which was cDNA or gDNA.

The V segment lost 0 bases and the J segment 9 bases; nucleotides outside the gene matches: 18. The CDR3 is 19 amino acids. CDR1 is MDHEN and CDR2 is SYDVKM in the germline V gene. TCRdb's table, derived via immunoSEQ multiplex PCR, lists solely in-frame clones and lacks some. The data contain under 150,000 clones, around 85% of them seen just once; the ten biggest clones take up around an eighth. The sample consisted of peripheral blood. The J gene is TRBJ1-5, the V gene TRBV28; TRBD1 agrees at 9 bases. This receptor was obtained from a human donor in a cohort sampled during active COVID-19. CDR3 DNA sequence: TGTGCCAGCAGTTTATGGTCTTCGATTGGGACAGGGTCCTCTGGGCCCCAGCATTTT. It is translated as CASSLWSSIGTGSSGPQHF.